A single sample gave rise to the 14 T cell receptor beta chains below, sequenced in a study of cytotoxic CD8 clonotypes in ibrutinib-treated CLL. TCRdb's table, derived via immunoSEQ multiplex PCR, lists solely in-frame clones and lacks some. The sample consists of about 200,000 clones, about 72% of them appearing once. This sample comprised PBMCs, obtained after 24 months of ibrutinib treatment. These receptors were taken from a human donor with chronic lymphocytic leukemia.

The rearrangement links TRBV4-3 to TRBJ1-1; 7 bases are a match to TRBD1. V lost 1 base, J lost 2 bases, and 7 bases stayed unmatched. The CDR3 runs 16 residues. Per the germline V gene, CDR1 is LGHNA and CDR2 is YSLEER. Written as DNA, the CDR3 is TGCGCCAGCAGCCAAGCCCCCAGGGGGACTAACACTGAAGCTTTCTTT. Protein sequence: CASSQAPRGTNTEAFF.

V and J are TRBV15 and TRBJ1-4; weak D call: TRBD1 (5 bases). CDR3 length: 16 amino acids. V was shortened by 1 base and J by 3 bases, with 12 bases between the two germline ends. Germline V gives CDR1 LNHNV, CDR2 YYDKDF (reference sequence). The CDR3, as DNA: TGTGCCACCAGCAGAGTCAGGGAGAAGGCTAATGAAAAACTGTTTTTT. It translates to CATSRVREKANEKLFF.

This clone was counted between two and nine times. V is TRBV6-5 and J is TRBJ1-2; D possibly corresponds to TRBD1 (6 bases). In germline, CDR1 is MNHEY, CDR2 SVGAGI. The CDR3 consists of 15 residues. Trimming shortened V by 0 bases and J by 3 bases, and 11 bases separated the two germline ends. The CDR3 DNA follows: TGTGCCAGCAGTTACTCGAGATCAGGGGACTATGGCTACACCTTC. This gives the protein CASSYSRSGDYGYTF.

This clone showed up just a few times. The rearrangement links TRBV9 to TRBJ2-5; D remains ambiguous. This CDR3 is 12 amino acids long. Trimming took 1 base from V and 4 from J, leaving 5 bases between them. CDR1 is SGDLS and CDR2 is YYNGEE in the germline V gene. Here the CDR3 DNA reads TGTGCCAGCAGCGTAACGGGAGAGACCCAGTACTTC. It yields the protein CASSVTGETQYF.

The chain recombines TRBV5-6 with TRBJ2-1, with a possible D match to TRBD2 (5 bases). Between the trimmed V and J ends, which lost 0 bases and 9 bases, there was a span of 16 bases. This CDR3 is 15 amino acids long. Per germline, CDR1 SGHDT and CDR2 YYEEEE. The CDR3 protein is CASSLEPSYTTEQFF. The CDR3 bases are TGTGCCAGCAGCTTGGAACCTAGCTATACGACTGAGCAGTTCTTC.

This clone was counted only a few times. The gene calls are TRBV20-1 and TRBJ2-7, with D hard to call. The CDR3 is made up of 11 amino acids. The V end lost 8 bases, the J end lost 3 bases, and 11 bases lay between the germline ends. Germline-derived CDR1 and CDR2 are DFQATT and SNEGSKA (reference sequence). CDR3 residues: CSLEAYYEQYF. CDR3 coding DNA: TGCAGTCTAGAAGCCTACTACGAGCAGTACTTC.

This clone was seen a few times. As DNA, the CDR3 is TGTGCCAGCAGCCCGACCTTGAACGGAAACACCATATATTTT. Encoded protein: CASSPTLNGNTIYF. The rearrangement uses TRBV7-7 and TRBJ1-3; no clear D. The V gene's germline CDR1 is SSHAT and CDR2 FNYEAQ (reference sequence). This CDR3 comprises 14 residues. With 5 bases removed from V and 4 bases from J, the gap between germline ends came to 12 bases.

In its sample, this clone was seen a few times. This rearrangement joins TRBV7-9 to TRBJ1-1, with unresolved D. Germline loops: CDR1 SEHNR, CDR2 FQNEAQ (reference sequence). V was shortened by 3 bases and J by 7 bases, with 12 bases between the two germline ends. CDR3 length: 13 residues. In DNA form, the CDR3 reads TGTGCCAGCAGCTTTGGCGACTCTCTTGAAGCTTTCTTT. Protein sequence: CASSFGDSLEAFF.

In this sample, this clone turned up once. The chain combines TRBV7-6 with TRBJ2-7; either TRBD1 or TRBD2 may supply D (5 bases each). The CDR3 runs 14 residues. In germline, CDR1 is SGHVS, CDR2 FNYEAQ. V was pared by 2 bases and J by 4 bases, with 12 bases between. The DNA of the CDR3 is TGTGCCAGCAGCTTAACGAGGGGTCGGTACGAGCAGTACTTC. Translation: CASSLTRGRYEQYF.

The V gene is TRBV6-5, the J gene TRBJ2-7; 8 bases agree with TRBD2. J was trimmed by 4 bases and V by 10 bases; bases with no gene match: 12. CDR3 length equals 14 residues. Germline V gene data show CDR1 as MNHEY and CDR2 as SVGAGI. CDR3: CATRSGRDTYEQYF. The CDR3 nucleotides are TGTGCCACAAGAAGCGGGAGAGACACTTACGAGCAGTACTTC.

The chain is built from TRBV18 and TRBJ2-1; TRBD2 matches 8 bases. Germline CDR1 KGHSH, CDR2 LQKENI. The CDR3 spans 13 residues. J was trimmed by 7 bases and V by 3 bases; bases with no gene match: 2. CDR3 DNA sequence: TGTGCCAGCTCACCGACTAGCGAGAATGAGCAGTTCTTC. Translation gives CASSPTSENEQFF.

The chain uses TRBV2 and TRBJ2-7; 9 positions agree with TRBD1. CDR3 length: 14 residues. Germline V gene data show CDR1 as SNHLY and CDR2 as FYNNEI. V lost 6 bases, J lost 4 bases, and 7 bases stayed unmatched. CDR3 in amino acids: CASRKGQGGYEQYF. CDR3 nucleotide sequence: TGTGCCAGCAGAAAGGGACAGGGCGGTTACGAGCAGTACTTC.

The chain couples TRBV7-2 to TRBJ1-1, with a weak D call TRBD1 (6 bases). Between the trimmed V and J ends, which lost 0 bases and 10 bases, there was a span of 18 bases. CDR1 and CDR2 (germline): SGHTA, FQGNSA. The CDR3 has 15 amino acids. This CDR3 is CASSLARTAGGGAFF. The CDR3 nucleotides are TGTGCCAGCAGCTTAGCCCGGACAGCAGGTGGAGGAGCTTTCTTT.

J is TRBJ2-1 and V is TRBV29-1; D is uncertain. The V end lost 4 bases, the J end lost 6 bases, and 7 bases lay between the germline ends. The CDR3 totals 11 residues. Germline loops: CDR1 SQVTM, CDR2 ANQGSEA. CDR3 sequence: CSVVPINEQFF. The CDR3, as DNA: TGCAGCGTTGTGCCAATCAATGAGCAGTTCTTC.